This T cell receptor (beta chain) is from a study of blood T cell repertoires in COVID-19. Assay: immunoSEQ multiplex PCR; the TCRdb copy retains only in-frame clones and omits some. Of around 60,000 clones in the sample, roughly 71% were seen once. This clonotype was sampled from a woman of 80 years or more with acute or convalescent COVID-19. Sequencing used peripheral blood.

The CDR3 DNA follows: TGTGCCAGCAGCTTGGGACCCCCCGGGGGGCTGACAGATACGCAGTATTTT. This codes for CASSLGPPGGLTDTQYF. The chain has TRBV5-4 and TRBJ2-3; TRBD2 might be the D (7 bases). Germline lookup yields CDR1 SGHNT and CDR2 YYREEE (reference sequence). V dropped 0 bases and J dropped 3 bases, with 17 bases sitting between them. The CDR3 has 17 amino acids.